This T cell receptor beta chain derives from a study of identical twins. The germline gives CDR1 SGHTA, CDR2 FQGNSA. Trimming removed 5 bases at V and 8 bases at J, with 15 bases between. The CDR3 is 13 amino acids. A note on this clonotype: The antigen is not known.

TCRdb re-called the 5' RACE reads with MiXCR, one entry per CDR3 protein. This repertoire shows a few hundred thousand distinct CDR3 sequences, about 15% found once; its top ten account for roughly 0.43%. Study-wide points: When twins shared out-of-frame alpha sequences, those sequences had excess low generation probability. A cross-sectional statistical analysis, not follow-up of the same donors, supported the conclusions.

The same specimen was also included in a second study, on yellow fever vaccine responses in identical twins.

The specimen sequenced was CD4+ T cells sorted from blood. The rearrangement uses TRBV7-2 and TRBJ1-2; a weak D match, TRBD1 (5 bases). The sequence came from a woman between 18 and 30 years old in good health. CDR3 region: CASSAQRGMGYTF. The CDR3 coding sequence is TGTGCCAGCAGCGCCCAGAGGGGTATGGGCTACACCTTC.